One T cell receptor beta chain is described in this entry. The antigen this receptor binds is unknown. Base qualities are not at hand, and no much larger clone is one base apart. This sample stems from a study of neoadjuvant anti-PD-1 for oral cavity cancer (dated by TCRdb to 2020 to 2023). Study-wide context: Before undergoing curative-intent surgical resection, most patients got three to four biweekly nivolumab doses at 3 mg/kg. An approximately 34% response rate was observed in the parent correlative cohort, in which approximately 11 patients were included. Patients without progression received a fourth nivolumab dose around day 43 and underwent definitive surgical resection on days 50-56. Under RECIST 1.1, patients with complete response, partial response or stable disease were classed as responders, and patients with progression were classed as non-responders. What the study reported, not specific to this receptor: A higher pretreatment blood Treg/Th17 ratio correlated with both higher pretreatment blood TCRbeta clonality and lower post-treatment tumor TCRbeta clonality. The TCR analyses had only three patients in each response group, and the authors called for validation in larger cohorts. Within PBMCs, T cell clonality (Gini index) was significantly higher in non-responders than responders after neoadjuvant nivolumab.

For deep sequencing, each PBMC sample was run in six replicates, with libraries mostly built from approximately 500 ng of input genomic DNA. The immunoSEQ hsTCRbeta kit was used to prepare TCRbeta libraries, following the manufacturer's instructions. Sequencing of the completed libraries took place using an Illumina NovaSeq 6000 S4 flow cell after they had been pooled to 2.5 to 3.5 nM. Per the original workflow: The immunoSEQ Analyzer handled quality control and preprocessing of the raw data. The analysis was restricted to productive rearrangements, with each unique CDR3 amino acid sequence defining a clonotype. Repertoire clonality was estimated as the Gini-Simpson index, computed with the R package tcR. Student's t test was used to compare Gini indices, and Pearson correlation was used to assess associations with tumor size change. The source is immuneACCESS, and TCRdb retained only in-frame sequences with V and J called. Part of the clones is not carried over; for the studies checked, unresolved V genes explain less than half of this, and the remainder is unexplained. V and J calls and clone size are given by that table; D and trimming were obtained from the DNA. For this sample the table gives around 81,000 clones, of which 70% to 85% were detected only once. Around 3% of the sample comes from the top ten.

The time point label here, explained by the study, means: before neoadjuvant nivolumab. The patients had newly diagnosed stage II-IVA oral cavity squamous cell carcinoma and had not received any prior systemic or radiation treatment. Everyone in the cohort had locally advanced, HPV-negative oral cavity squamous cell carcinoma. No culture maintenance or expansion was done, as the peripheral blood mononuclear cells went straight to analysis. Samples came from a longitudinal correlative study of a single-arm phase II trial of neoadjuvant nivolumab in oral cavity squamous cell carcinoma. Genomic DNA-based TCRbeta sequencing was performed on subject-matched pre- and post-treatment PBMCs and tumors from three responders and three non-responders. Peripheral blood mononuclear cells were collected before nivolumab treatment and were collected again after treatment, at the time of surgery. Genomic DNA was isolated from PBMCs using the Maxwell RSC DNA from Cells kit.

Trimming costs V 0 bases and J 7 bases, and their ends lie 4 bases apart. The CDR3 runs 12 residues from the cysteine to the phenylalanine. Only CDR3 DNA remains: 36 bases, in frame from the first base. CDR1 and CDR2, per the germline V gene, are SGHNT and YENEEA. The TCR comes from a person aged 35-79 years with oral cavity squamous cell carcinoma. Here the chain combines TRBV11-3 and TRBJ2-1; the D gene cannot be resolved reliably. The sample here was PBMCs, taken before nivolumab (anti-PD-1) treatment. CDR3 loop: CASSLEGNEQFF. The base sequence is TGTGCCAGCAGCTTAGAAGGAAATGAGCAGTTCTTC. The variable domain in full, with residues beyond the CDR3 obtained from the reference TRBV11-3 and TRBJ2-1 genes, is EAGVVQSPRYKIIEKKQPVAFWCNPISGHNTLYWYLQNLGQGPELLIRYENEEAVDDSQLPKDRFSAERLKGVDSTLKIQPAELGDSAVYLCASSLEGNEQFFGPGTRLTVL.